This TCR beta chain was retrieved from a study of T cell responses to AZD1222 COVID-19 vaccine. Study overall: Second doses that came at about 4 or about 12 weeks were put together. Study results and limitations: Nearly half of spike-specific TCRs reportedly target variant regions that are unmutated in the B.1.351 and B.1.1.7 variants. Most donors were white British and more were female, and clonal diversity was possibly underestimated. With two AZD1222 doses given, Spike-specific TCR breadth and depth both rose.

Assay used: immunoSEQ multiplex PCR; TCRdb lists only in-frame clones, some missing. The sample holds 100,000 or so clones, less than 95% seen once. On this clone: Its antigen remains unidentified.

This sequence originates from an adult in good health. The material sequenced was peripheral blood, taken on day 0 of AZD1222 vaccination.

CDR3 sequence: CASSHSTGNTEAFF. As DNA, the CDR3 is TGTGCCAGCAGTCACTCGACAGGGAACACTGAAGCTTTCTTT. The V call is TRBV27, the J call TRBJ1-1, with D perhaps TRBD1 (6 bases). This CDR3 comprises 14 residues. The V and J ends lost 5 bases and 1 base respectively, with 11 bases between them. Germline loops: CDR1 MNHEY, CDR2 SMNVEV (reference sequence).